This T cell receptor beta chain appears in the sequencing data of a study of T cells after yellow fever vaccination. Overall study: Fractions with few cells were prepared using SMART-Seq v4 Ultra Low Input. Findings and limits, study-wide: Post-booster repertoires again held most primary-vaccination clones (about 96% CD4, 85% to 90% CD8).

After removal of 2 bases from V and 5 bases from J, the junction contained 6 bases not matched to a gene. The CDR3 has 14 residues. The germline V gene has CDR1 SGHRS and CDR2 YFSETQ. This clonotype was seen a few times. What it binds is unknown. Generation of TCR cDNA used 5'RACE template switching (which added a universal primer site and UMIs). TCRdb reprocessed the 5' RACE reads with MiXCR, giving one entry per CDR3 protein. The top ten hold about an eighth of the sample, which has just under 600,000 distinct CDR3 sequences, roughly 14% seen once. This specimen consisted of PBMCs, obtained on the day of the yellow fever booster vaccination. This sequence originates from a man aged 25 to 40 who received the YFV17D yellow fever vaccine. This chain uses TRBV5-1 with TRBJ2-5; 7 nucleotides line up with TRBD2. Written as DNA, the CDR3 is TGCGCCAGCAGCTTTGGCGGGGGTTGGGAGACCCAGTACTTC. Its protein product is CASSFGGGWETQYF.